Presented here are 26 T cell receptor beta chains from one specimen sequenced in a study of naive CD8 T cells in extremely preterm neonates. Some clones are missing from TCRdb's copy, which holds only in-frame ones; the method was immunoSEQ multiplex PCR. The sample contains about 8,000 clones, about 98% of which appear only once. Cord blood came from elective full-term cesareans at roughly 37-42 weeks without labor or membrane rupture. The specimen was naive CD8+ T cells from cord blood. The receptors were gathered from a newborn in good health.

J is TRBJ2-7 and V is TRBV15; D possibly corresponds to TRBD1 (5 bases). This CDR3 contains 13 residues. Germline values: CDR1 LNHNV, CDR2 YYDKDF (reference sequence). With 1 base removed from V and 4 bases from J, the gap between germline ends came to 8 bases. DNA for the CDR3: TGTGCCACCAGCAGAGCCAGGGTTTACGAGCAGTACTTC. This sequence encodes CATSRARVYEQYF.

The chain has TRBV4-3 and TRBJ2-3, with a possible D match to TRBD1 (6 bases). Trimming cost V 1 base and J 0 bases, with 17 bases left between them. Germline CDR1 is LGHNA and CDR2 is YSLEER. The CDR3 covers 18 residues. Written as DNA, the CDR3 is TGCGCCAGCAGCCAAGGCCATCCAGGGGATATAAGCACAGATACGCAGTATTTT. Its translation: CASSQGHPGDISTDTQYF.

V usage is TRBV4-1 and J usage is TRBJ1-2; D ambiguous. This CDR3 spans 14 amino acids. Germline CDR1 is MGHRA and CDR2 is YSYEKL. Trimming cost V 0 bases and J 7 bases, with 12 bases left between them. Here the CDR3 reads CASSQDRWVGGYTF. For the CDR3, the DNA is TGCGCCAGCAGCCAAGACAGGTGGGTCGGTGGCTACACCTTC.

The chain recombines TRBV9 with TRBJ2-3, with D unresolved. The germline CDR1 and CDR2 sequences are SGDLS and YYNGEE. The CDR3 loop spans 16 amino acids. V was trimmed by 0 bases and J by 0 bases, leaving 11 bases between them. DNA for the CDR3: TGTGCCAGCAGCGTAGACGGTAACCCTAGCACAGATACGCAGTATTTT. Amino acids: CASSVDGNPSTDTQYF.

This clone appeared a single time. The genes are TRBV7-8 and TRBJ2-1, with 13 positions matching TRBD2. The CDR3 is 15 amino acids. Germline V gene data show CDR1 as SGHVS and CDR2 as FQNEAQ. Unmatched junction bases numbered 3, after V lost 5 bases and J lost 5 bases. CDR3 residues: CASSQLAGGDNEQFF. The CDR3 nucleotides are TGTGCCAGCAGCCAACTAGCGGGGGGGGACAATGAGCAGTTCTTC.

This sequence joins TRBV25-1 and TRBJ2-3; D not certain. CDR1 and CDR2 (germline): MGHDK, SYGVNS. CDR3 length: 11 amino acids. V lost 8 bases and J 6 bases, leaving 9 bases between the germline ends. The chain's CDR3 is CASSTHDTQYF. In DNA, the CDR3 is TGTGCCAGCTCGACTCACGATACGCAGTATTTT. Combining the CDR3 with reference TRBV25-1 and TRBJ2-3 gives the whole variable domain EADIYQTPRYLVIGTGKKITLECSQTMGHDKMYWYQQDPGMELHLIHYSYGVNSTEKGDLSSESTVSRIRTEHFPLTLESARPSHTSQYLCASSTHDTQYFGPGTRLTVL.

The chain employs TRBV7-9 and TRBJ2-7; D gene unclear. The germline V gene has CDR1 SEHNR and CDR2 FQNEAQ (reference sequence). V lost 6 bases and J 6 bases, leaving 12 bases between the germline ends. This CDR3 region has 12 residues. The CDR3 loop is CASRGGPFEQYF. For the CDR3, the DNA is TGTGCCAGCAGAGGCGGCCCCTTCGAGCAGTACTTC.

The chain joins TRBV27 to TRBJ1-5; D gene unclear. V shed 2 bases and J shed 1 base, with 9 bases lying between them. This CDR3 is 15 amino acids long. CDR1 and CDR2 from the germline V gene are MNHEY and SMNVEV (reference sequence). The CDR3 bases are TGTGCCAGCAGTTTAACGGGGTCGAGCAATCAGCCCCAGCATTTT. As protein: CASSLTGSSNQPQHF.

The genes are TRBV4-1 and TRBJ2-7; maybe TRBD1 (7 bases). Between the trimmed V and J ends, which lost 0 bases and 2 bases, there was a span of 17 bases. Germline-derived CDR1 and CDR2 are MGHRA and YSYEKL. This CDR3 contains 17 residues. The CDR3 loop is CASSQERGTRGAYEQYF. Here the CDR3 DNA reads TGCGCCAGCAGCCAAGAAAGAGGCACCAGGGGGGCCTACGAGCAGTACTTC.

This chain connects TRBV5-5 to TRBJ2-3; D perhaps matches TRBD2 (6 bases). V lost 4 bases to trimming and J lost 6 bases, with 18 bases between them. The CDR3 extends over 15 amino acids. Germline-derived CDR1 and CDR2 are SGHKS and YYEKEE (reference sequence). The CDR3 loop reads CASSGGSFRSDTQYF. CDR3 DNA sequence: TGTGCCAGCAGCGGGGGGAGCTTCCGGTCGGATACGCAGTATTTT.

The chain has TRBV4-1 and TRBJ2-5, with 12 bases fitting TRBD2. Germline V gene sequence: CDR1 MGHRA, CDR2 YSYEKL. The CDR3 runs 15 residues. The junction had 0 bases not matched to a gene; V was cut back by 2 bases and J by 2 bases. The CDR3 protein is CASSQLAGGQETQYF. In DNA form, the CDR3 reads TGCGCCAGCAGCCAACTAGCGGGGGGGCAAGAGACCCAGTACTTC.

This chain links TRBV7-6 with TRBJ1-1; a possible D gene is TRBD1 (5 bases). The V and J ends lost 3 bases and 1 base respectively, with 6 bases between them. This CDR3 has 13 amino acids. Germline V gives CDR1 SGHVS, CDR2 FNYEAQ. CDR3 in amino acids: CASSLGQNTEAFF. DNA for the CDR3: TGTGCCAGCAGCTTGGGGCAGAACACTGAAGCTTTCTTT.

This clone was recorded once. Here the CDR3 reads CASSVGGTGELFF. CDR3 DNA: TGTGCCAGCAGCGTAGGAGGCACCGGGGAGCTGTTTTTT. V and J are TRBV9 and TRBJ2-2; the D is unclear. CDR1 is SGDLS and CDR2 is YYNGEE in the germline V gene. CDR3 length: 13 amino acids. Trimming removed 0 bases at V and 4 bases at J, with 4 bases between.

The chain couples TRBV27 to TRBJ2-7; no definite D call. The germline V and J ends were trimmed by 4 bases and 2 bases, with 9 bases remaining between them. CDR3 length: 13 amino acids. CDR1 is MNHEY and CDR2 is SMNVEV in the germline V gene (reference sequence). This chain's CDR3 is CASSSGRTYEQYF. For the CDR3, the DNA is TGTGCCAGCAGTTCTGGCCGAACCTACGAGCAGTACTTC.

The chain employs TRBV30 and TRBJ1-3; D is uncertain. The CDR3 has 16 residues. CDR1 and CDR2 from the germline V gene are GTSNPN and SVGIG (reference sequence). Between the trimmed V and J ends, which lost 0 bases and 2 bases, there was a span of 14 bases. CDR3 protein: CAWSVRPGWPGNTIYF. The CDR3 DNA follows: TGTGCCTGGAGTGTACGGCCAGGCTGGCCTGGAAACACCATATATTTT.

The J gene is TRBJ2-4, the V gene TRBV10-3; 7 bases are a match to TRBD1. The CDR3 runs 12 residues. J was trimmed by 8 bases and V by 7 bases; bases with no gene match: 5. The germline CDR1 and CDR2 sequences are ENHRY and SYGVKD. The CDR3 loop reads CAITLDRDIQYF. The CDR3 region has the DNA TGTGCCATCACTCTAGACAGGGACATTCAGTACTTC.

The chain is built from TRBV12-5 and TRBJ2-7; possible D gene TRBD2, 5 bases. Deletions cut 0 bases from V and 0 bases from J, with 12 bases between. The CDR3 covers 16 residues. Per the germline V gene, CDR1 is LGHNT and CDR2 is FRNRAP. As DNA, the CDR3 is TGTGCTAGTGGTTTGGTACTAGACTCGAGCTCCTACGAGCAGTACTTC. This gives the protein CASGLVLDSSSYEQYF.

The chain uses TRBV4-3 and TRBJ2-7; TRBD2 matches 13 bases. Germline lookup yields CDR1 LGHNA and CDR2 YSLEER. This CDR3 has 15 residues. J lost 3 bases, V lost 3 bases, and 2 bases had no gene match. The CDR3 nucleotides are TGCGCCAGCAGCCAGGGACTAGCGGGGAACTACGAGCAGTACTTC. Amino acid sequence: CASSQGLAGNYEQYF.

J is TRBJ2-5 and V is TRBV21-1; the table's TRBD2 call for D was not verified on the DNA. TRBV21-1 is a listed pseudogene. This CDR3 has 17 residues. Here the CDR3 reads CASRGLAGGPKKETQYF. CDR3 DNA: TGTGCCAGCAGGGGACTAGCGGGGGGGCCCAAGAAAGAGACCCAGTACTTC.

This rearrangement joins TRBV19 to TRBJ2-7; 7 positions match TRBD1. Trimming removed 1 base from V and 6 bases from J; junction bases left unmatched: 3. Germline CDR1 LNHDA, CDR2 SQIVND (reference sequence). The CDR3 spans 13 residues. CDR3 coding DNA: TGTGCCAGTAGTATAGGACAGGGAGCCGAGCAGTACTTC. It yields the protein CASSIGQGAEQYF.

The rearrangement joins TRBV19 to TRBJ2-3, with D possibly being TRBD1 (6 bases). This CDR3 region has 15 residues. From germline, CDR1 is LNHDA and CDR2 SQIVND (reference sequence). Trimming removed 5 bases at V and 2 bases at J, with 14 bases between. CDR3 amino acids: CASSLTGWNTDTQYF. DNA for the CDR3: TGTGCCAGTAGTTTAACAGGGTGGAACACAGATACGCAGTATTTT.

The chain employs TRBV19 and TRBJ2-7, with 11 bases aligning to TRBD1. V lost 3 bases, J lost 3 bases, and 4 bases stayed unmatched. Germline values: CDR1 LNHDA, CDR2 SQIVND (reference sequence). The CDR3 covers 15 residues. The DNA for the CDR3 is TGTGCCAGTAGTATCGGGACAGGGGGTGTCTACGAGCAGTACTTC. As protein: CASSIGTGGVYEQYF.

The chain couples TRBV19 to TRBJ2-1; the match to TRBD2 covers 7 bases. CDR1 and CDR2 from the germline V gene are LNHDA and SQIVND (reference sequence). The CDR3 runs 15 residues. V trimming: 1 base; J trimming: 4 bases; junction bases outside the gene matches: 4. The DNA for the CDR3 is TGTGCCAGTAGTATAGCGGGGGGAACATACAATGAGCAGTTCTTC. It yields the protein CASSIAGGTYNEQFF.

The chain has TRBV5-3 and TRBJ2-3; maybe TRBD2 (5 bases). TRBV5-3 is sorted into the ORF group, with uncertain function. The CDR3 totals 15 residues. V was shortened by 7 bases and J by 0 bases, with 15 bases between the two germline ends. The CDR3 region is CARQTGGESTDTQYF. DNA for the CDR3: TGTGCCAGACAGACCGGTGGGGAGAGCACAGATACGCAGTATTTT.

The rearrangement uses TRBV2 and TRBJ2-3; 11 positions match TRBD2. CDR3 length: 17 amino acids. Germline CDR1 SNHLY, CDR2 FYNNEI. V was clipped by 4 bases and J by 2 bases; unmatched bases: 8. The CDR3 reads CASSAPLAGGNTDTQYF. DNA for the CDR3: TGTGCCAGCAGTGCCCCCCTAGCGGGGGGAAACACAGATACGCAGTATTTT.

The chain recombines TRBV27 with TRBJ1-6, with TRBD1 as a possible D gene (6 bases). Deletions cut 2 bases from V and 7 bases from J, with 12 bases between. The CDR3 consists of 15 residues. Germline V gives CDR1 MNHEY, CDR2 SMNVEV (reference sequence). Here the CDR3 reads CASSLDQGSNSPLHF. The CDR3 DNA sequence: TGTGCCAGCAGTTTAGATCAGGGGTCAAATTCACCCCTCCACTTT.